Included here is one T cell receptor (beta chain) sequence, with context. In its sample, this clonotype was seen many times. Its antigen is still unknown. Base qualities are not at hand, and no much larger clone is one base apart. CDR1 and CDR2 (SEHNR, FQNEAQ) derive from the germline V gene (reference sequence). The CDR3 has 16 amino acids, counting the end cysteine and phenylalanine. Only CDR3 DNA is held: 48 bases, read in frame from base 1. Trimming removed 5 bases from V and 0 bases from J; the gene matches leave 6 bases unexplained. The sequencer listed for this sample is Illumina HiSeq 1500. The public sequencing data were trimmed at Q25 with fastp and processed into clonotypes with MiXCR by TCRdb, which kept only in-frame beta chains. Identical CDR3 proteins give one entry, which carries the most common genes and DNA. The sample table records about 260,000 distinct CDR3 sequences; roughly 15% of these occur just once. Together, the top ten hold 8.8% of the sample.

This record comes from a study of T cell repertoires in cytomegalovirus infection (dated by TCRdb to between 2018 and 2021). Looking at the study overall: The HLA type of each donor mattered for the analysis, because public TCR beta signatures pointed to carriage of CMV infection along with the matching HLA type. Beyond this particular receptor, the publication reports: In both this cohort and an independent roughly 350-donor cohort, the cumulative frequency of public TCR beta family members distinguished carriers of CMV infection plus the relevant HLA type. The ex vivo response was dominated by HLA-C-restricted CMV-specific TCR beta clonotypes, which also provided the single most frequent clonotype in two of eight donors.

Sequencing was done on a sample of PBMCs. The source is a human donor in good health (CMV status not recorded). Some clones in this sample may be carry-over from other donors' samples. Recombination connected TRBV7-9 to TRBJ1-3; 8 of the junction bases match TRBD1. The sequenced DNA is TGTGCCAGCAGCGGGGACAGGTTATTCTCTGGAAACACCATATATTTT. It translates to CASSGDRLFSGNTIYF.